A selection of T cell receptor beta chains follows, all from one sample in a study of follicular helper T cells after annual influenza vaccination. Profiling relied on immunoSEQ multiplex PCR, and the TCRdb table lists in-frame clones only, not all of them. The sample includes 4,000 to 5,500 clones, 65% to 85% of them seen just once. The sample was CXCR5+ CD38- circulating T follicular helper cells from blood, taken 7 days after influenza vaccination. The receptors were gathered from an adult who received the influenza vaccine. Both conserved end residues are part of each CDR3. The order of the fields is J gene, clone size, V gene, D gene, CDR3 length, CDR3 DNA, CDR3 protein. D genes are given only for firm matches. The size entry is marked missing in some rows and otherwise reads once, few, many or a size class.

TRBJ2-1,once,TRBV7-2,.,13,TGTGCCAGCAGCTTATCACACTACAATGAGCAGTTCTTC,CASSLSHYNEQFF
TRBJ2-2,.,TRBV5-1,.,14,TGCGCCAGCAGCTCGACGGGGGCCACCGGGGAGCTGTTTTTT,CASSSTGATGELFF
TRBJ1-2,once,TRBV6-5,.,16,TGTGCCAGCAGTTACCAAACGAGCAGGGCTCTGAATGGCTACACCTTC,CASSYQTSRALNGYTF
TRBJ1-6,.,TRBV9,.,14,TGTGCCAGATTACAGGAGCTTGGTAACTCACCCCTCCACTTT,CARLQELGNSPLHF
TRBJ1-6,.,TRBV7-2,TRBD1,14,TGTGCCAGCAGGGACAGGGCCTATAATTCACCCCTCCACTTT,CASRDRAYNSPLHF
TRBJ2-3,.,TRBV6-1,.,12,TGTGCCAGCTGGGACACGTCGGGTACGCAGTATTTT,CASWDTSGTQYF
TRBJ2-5,.,TRBV18,.,13,TGTGCCAGCTCACCGGGGGGCCAAGAGACCCAGTACTTC,CASSPGGQETQYF
TRBJ2-1,.,TRBV19,.,14,TGTGCCAGTAGTATTAGGCTAGCTGGCAATGAGCAGTTCTTC,CASSIRLAGNEQFF
TRBJ1-1,.,TRBV9,TRBD1,14,TGTGCCAGCAGCGACATGGCGGACAGGGCTGAAGCTTTCTTT,CASSDMADRAEAFF
TRBJ2-7,once,TRBV9,TRBD1,14,TGTGCCAGCAGCGTAGGGACAGGGGTCTACGAGCAGTACTTC,CASSVGTGVYEQYF
TRBJ2-5,.,TRBV7-3,TRBD2,12,TGTGCCATCCGGGGGGACCAAGAGACCCAGTACTTC,CAIRGDQETQYF
TRBJ2-3,.,TRBV7-3,.,15,TGTGCCAGCAGCCGGGGCACAGGCGGTGCGGATACGCAGTATTTT,CASSRGTGGADTQYF
TRBJ1-1,.,TRBV11-2,TRBD1,13,TGTGCCATTCGAGAAGACAGGGGCACTGAAGCTTTCTTT,CAIREDRGTEAFF
TRBJ1-2,.,TRBV19,TRBD1,15,TGTGCCAACCCCCGGGCCGGGACAGGGGCTTATGGCTACACCTTC,CANPRAGTGAYGYTF
TRBJ2-3,.,TRBV7-2,TRBD2,15,TGTGCCAGCAGCCGCGTAGCGGGGACCACAGATACGCAGTATTTT,CASSRVAGTTDTQYF
TRBJ2-3,.,TRBV5-6,TRBD1,16,TGTGCCAGCAGCTTGGATGGCAGGGGGACCACAGATACGCAGTATTTT,CASSLDGRGTTDTQYF
TRBJ2-7,.,TRBV18,.,16,TGTGCCAGCTCACCAGTTGGCCCCAGAAGGGGCTACGAGCAGTACTTC,CASSPVGPRRGYEQYF
TRBJ2-1,.,TRBV27,.,13,TGTGCCAGCAGTTTGCCCCCTCACCCTGAGCAGTTCTTC,CASSLPPHPEQFF
TRBJ1-2,few,TRBV6-5,.,11,TGTGCCAGCAGTCCTGGGTATGGCTACACCTTC,CASSPGYGYTF
TRBJ2-2,.,TRBV6-5,.,12,TGTGCCAGCGGGGGGAACACCGGGGAGCTGTTTTTT,CASGGNTGELFF
TRBJ1-1,once,TRBV19,.,14,TGTGCCAGCCGGCCGGAGAGGAGGGGCACTGAAGCTTTCTTT,CASRPERRGTEAFF
TRBJ2-1,.,TRBV2,.,15,TGTGCCAGCAGTGAATCCGGGTCGGTTTACAATGAGCAGTTCTTC,CASSESGSVYNEQFF
TRBJ2-3,.,TRBV27,.,14,TGTGCCAGCAGTTTATTTTTATCCACAGATACGCAGTATTTT,CASSLFLSTDTQYF
TRBJ2-5,.,TRBV9,.,15,TGTGCCAGCAGCGTAGATGAGGTCCCTGGGGAGACCCAGTACTTC,CASSVDEVPGETQYF
TRBJ1-1,.,TRBV7-9,.,13,TGTGCCAGCAGCTTCTTTCTGAACACTGAAGCTTTCTTT,CASSFFLNTEAFF
TRBJ2-7,.,TRBV6-5,TRBD1,12,TGTGCCAGTCTGACAGGGCTTGGGGAGCAGTACTTC,CASLTGLGEQYF
TRBJ2-6,.,TRBV5-6,.,17,TGTGCCAGCAGCTCCCGGGACACGGGCTCTGGGGCCAACGTCCTGACTTTC,CASSSRDTGSGANVLTF
TRBJ1-4,.,TRBV10-2,.,12,TGCGCCAGCGCCAAGGGGGGTGAAAAACTGTTTTTT,CASAKGGEKLFF
TRBJ2-5,.,TRBV7-7,TRBD2,16,TGTGCCAGCAGCCAGTTTAGCGGGGGGGGTGTTGAGACCCAGTACTTC,CASSQFSGGGVETQYF
TRBJ1-1,once,TRBV18,.,14,TGTGCCAGCTCGCGGGCGACGGTGAACACTGAAGCTTTCTTT,CASSRATVNTEAFF
TRBJ1-1,.,TRBV28,.,14,TGTGCCAGCAGTTCTCCCCAGGGCTTGGGGTCGGCTTTCTTT,CASSSPQGLGSAFF
TRBJ2-7,.,TRBV5-1,TRBD1,14,TGCGCCAGCAGCTTGGAGTGGACAGGCAACGAGCAGTACTTC,CASSLEWTGNEQYF
TRBJ1-5,.,TRBV7-9,.,13,TGTGCCAGCAGCTTCGACGGAGATCAGCCCCAGCATTTT,CASSFDGDQPQHF